The 11 T cell receptor beta chains below come from one sample, sequenced in a study of spatial heterogeneity in lung cancer. A single record per CDR3 protein comes from TCRdb applying MiXCR to the 5' RACE reads. The sample shows about 78,000 distinct CDR3 sequences, about 8.5% of them seen only once. Time point meaning: sample taken at primary tumor resection. The sequences come from PBMCs, collected at surgery. The origin of the receptors is a male donor with early-stage non-small cell lung cancer.

There are many counts of this clonotype. The chain combines TRBV19 with TRBJ1-5; D ambiguous. This CDR3 region has 15 residues. V gave up 3 bases and J gave up 5 bases, with 14 bases separating them. Germline values: CDR1 LNHDA, CDR2 SQIVND (reference sequence). The CDR3, as DNA: TGTGCCAGTAGTATGAGAGACACCTACCATCAGCCCCAGCATTTT. Its translation is CASSMRDTYHQPQHF.

The rearrangement joins TRBV12-5 to TRBJ2-1; D remains unclear. The CDR3 has 14 amino acids. Germline values: CDR1 LGHNT, CDR2 FRNRAP. Trimming left V 6 bases short and J 8 bases short, with 17 bases between. CDR3 region: CASGTGGNLDEQFF. DNA of the CDR3: TGTGCTAGTGGGACCGGCGGCAATTTGGATGAGCAGTTCTTC.

This clonotype was seen ten or more times. In nucleotides, the CDR3 is TGTGCCAGCAGTGAAGATTACACTGAAGCTTTCTTT. This translates into CASSEDYTEAFF. V and J are TRBV6-1 and TRBJ1-1; no clear D. V was clipped by 1 base and J by 3 bases, with 3 bases between them. CDR1 is MNHNS and CDR2 is SASEGT in the germline V gene. This CDR3 comprises 12 residues.

This clonotype was found many times. The chain recombines TRBV7-8 with TRBJ2-1; D perhaps matches TRBD2 (5 bases). CDR1 is SGHVS and CDR2 is FQNEAQ in the germline V gene. Trimming removed 5 bases from V and 3 bases from J, with 17 bases in between. The CDR3 spans 16 residues. In nucleotides, the CDR3 is TGTGCCAGCAGCGGGCAGATAGACTACGACTACAATGAGCAGTTCTTC. This sequence encodes CASSGQIDYDYNEQFF. Full variable domain (outside the CDR3, taken from reference TRBV7-8 and TRBJ2-1): GAGVSQSPRYKVAKRGQDVALRCDPISGHVSLFWYQQALGQGPEFLTYFQNEAQLDKSGLPSDRFFAERPEGSVSTLKIQRTQQEDSAVYLCASSGQIDYDYNEQFFGPGTRLTVL.

The genes are TRBV3-1 and TRBJ2-7; D not resolved. The CDR3 has 14 residues. Looked up from germline, CDR1 is LGHDT and CDR2 is YNNKEL (reference sequence). The V and J ends lost 1 base and 3 bases respectively, with 10 bases between them. The CDR3, as DNA: TGTGCCAGCAGCCAAGTTTCGGACGACTACGAGCAGTACTTC. Amino acids: CASSQVSDDYEQYF.

This clonotype occurred a few times. The rearrangement joins TRBV4-1 to TRBJ1-1; D might be TRBD1 (5 bases). Trimming took 0 bases from V and 1 from J, leaving 6 bases between them. The CDR3 has 14 residues. The germline V gene encodes CDR1 MGHRA and CDR2 YSYEKL. The chain's CDR3 is CASSQDGQNTEAFF. DNA for the CDR3: TGCGCCAGCAGCCAAGACGGACAGAACACTGAAGCTTTCTTT.

In this sample, this clonotype turned up many times. V usage is TRBV5-1 and J usage is TRBJ2-1; D may be TRBD2 (6 bases). This CDR3 contains 14 residues. V lost 2 bases to trimming and J lost 7 bases, with 13 bases between them. CDR1 SGHRS and CDR2 YFSETQ come from the germline V gene. CDR3 coding DNA: TGCGCCAGCAGCTTCGACGGGGGTCGGAATGAGCAGTTCTTC. Translating it yields CASSFDGGRNEQFF.

The rearrangement uses TRBV5-1 and TRBJ2-7, with a possible D match to TRBD1 (6 bases). Looked up from germline, CDR1 is SGHRS and CDR2 is YFSETQ. Between the trimmed V and J ends, which lost 4 bases and 3 bases, there was a span of 20 bases. This CDR3 comprises 16 residues. The CDR3 region has the DNA TGCGCCAGCAGCAGAGAACAGGGCTGGGGAAACTACGAGCAGTACTTC. It encodes CASSREQGWGNYEQYF.

This clonotype was seen a few times. The chain employs TRBV7-2 and TRBJ2-1, with 8 nucleotides matching TRBD1. Unmatched junction bases numbered 12, after V lost 5 bases and J lost 6 bases. The CDR3 has 16 amino acids. Per germline, CDR1 SGHTA and CDR2 FQGNSA. DNA of the CDR3: TGTGCCAGCAGCATATTGGACAGGGCTTATATCAATGAGCAGTTCTTC. It encodes CASSILDRAYINEQFF.

This sequence joins TRBV6-5 and TRBJ1-1; no definite D call. CDR3 length: 14 residues. Germline V gives CDR1 MNHEY, CDR2 SVGAGI. Trimming took off 8 bases at V and 2 bases at J, with 15 bases between the two ends. CDR3 sequence reads: CASFRPGINTEAFF. The CDR3 DNA reads as TGTGCCAGCTTCCGACCGGGAATTAACACTGAAGCTTTCTTT.

This clonotype occurred a few times. The rearrangement joins TRBV5-1 to TRBJ1-1; D unclear. Germline lookup yields CDR1 SGHRS and CDR2 YFSETQ. Trimming removed 0 bases from V and 0 bases from J, with 6 bases in between. The CDR3 covers 14 residues. The CDR3 loop reads CASSLEVMNTEAFF. The CDR3 region has the DNA TGCGCCAGCAGCTTGGAGGTAATGAACACTGAAGCTTTCTTT. The complete variable domain, with remaining parts taken from reference TRBV5-1 and TRBJ1-1, reads KAGVTQTPRYLIKTRGQQVTLSCSPISGHRSVSWYQQTPGQGLQFLFEYFSETQRNKGNFPGRFSGRQFSNSRSEMNVSTLELGDSALYLCASSLEVMNTEAFFGQGTRLTVV.